This is a list of T cell receptor beta chains from one sample in a study of Tregs in tolerant kidney transplant recipients. Sequencing used immunoSEQ multiplex PCR; TCRdb keeps in-frame clones, though not all of them. The table includes tens of thousands of clones, 95% to 98% detected once. The material sequenced was CD4+ T cells from blood, taken before the transplant. The receptor source for this set is a human donor who received a combined kidney and bone marrow transplant. CDR3s include the opening cysteine and the closing phenylalanine or tryptophan. The order of the fields is D gene, V gene, CDR3 protein. D genes are given only for firm matches.

NA	TRBV19	CASSNSPSGANVLTF
NA	TRBV5-4	CASSLDLGHQYNEQFF
NA	TRBV5-4	CASSLSWSTDTQYF
NA	TRBV12-5	CASAAREGVYNEQFF
NA	TRBV21-1	CASIVPSGMRDEQFF
TRBD1	TRBV7-9	CASSLEPWTGRTSYEQYF
TRBD1	TRBV19	CASSTPQGDQYF
NA	TRBV13	CASSRGGIKYGYTF
NA	TRBV7-2	CASSSLQGYGNQPQHF
TRBD1	TRBV5-8	CASSRGQGANYGYTF
NA	TRBV11-2	CASSFRQLNTEAFF
NA	TRBV5-1	CASSLSPGEGANEKLFF
TRBD2	TRBV30	CAWRLAGAAETQYF
TRBD2	TRBV5-1	CASSPIAGGPKTGELFF
NA	TRBV4-3	CASSRQDQETQYF
NA	TRBV5-1	CASSPGFRGQGKGYTF
TRBD1	TRBV19	CASRGQYGETQYF
TRBD2	TRBV11-2	CASILRGASATYNEQFF
NA	TRBV5-1	CASSLAGSYEQYF
TRBD2	TRBV19	CASSPAASGSYEQYF
NA	TRBV6-6	CASSPERGYGYTF
NA	TRBV27	CASTQGSGANVLTF
NA	TRBV7-9	CASSFQETQYF
TRBD2	TRBV5-1	CASSLLAGGRTGELFF
NA	TRBV2	CASSDRGFTGELFF
TRBD2	TRBV5-1	CASSLDLAGAYNEQFF
TRBD2	TRBV2	CASSPLAGVGTDTQYF
NA	TRBV19	CASSRALERGYNEQFF
TRBD1	TRBV5-1	CASSFSGGLRTGELFF
NA	TRBV11-2	CASSSIYSGYEQYF
TRBD1	TRBV19	CASAMKDRSPISYNSPLHF